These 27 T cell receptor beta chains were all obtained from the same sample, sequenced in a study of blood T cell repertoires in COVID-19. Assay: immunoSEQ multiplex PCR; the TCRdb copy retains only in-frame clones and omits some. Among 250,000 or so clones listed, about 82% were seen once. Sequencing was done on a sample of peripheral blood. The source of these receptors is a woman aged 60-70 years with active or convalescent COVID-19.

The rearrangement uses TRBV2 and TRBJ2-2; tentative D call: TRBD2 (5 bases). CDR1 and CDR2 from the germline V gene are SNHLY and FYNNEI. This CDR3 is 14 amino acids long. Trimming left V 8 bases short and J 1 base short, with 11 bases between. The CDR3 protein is CASRKEGNTGELFF. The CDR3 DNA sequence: TGTGCCAGCCGCAAAGAGGGGAACACCGGGGAGCTGTTTTTT.

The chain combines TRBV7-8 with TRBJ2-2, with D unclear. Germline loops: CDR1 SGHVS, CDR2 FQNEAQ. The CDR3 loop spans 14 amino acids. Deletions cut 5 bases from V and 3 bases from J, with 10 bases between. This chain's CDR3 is CASSLWADTGELFF. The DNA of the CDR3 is TGTGCCAGCAGCCTTTGGGCTGACACCGGGGAGCTGTTTTTT. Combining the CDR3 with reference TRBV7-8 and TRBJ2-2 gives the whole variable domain GAGVSQSPRYKVAKRGQDVALRCDPISGHVSLFWYQQALGQGPEFLTYFQNEAQLDKSGLPSDRFFAERPEGSVSTLKIQRTQQEDSAVYLCASSLWADTGELFFGEGSRLTVL.

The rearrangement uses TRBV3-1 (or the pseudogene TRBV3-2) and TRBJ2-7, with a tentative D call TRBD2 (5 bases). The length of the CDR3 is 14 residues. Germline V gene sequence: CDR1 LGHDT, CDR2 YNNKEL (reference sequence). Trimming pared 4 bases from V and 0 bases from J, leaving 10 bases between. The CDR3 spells CASSPPSGSYEQYF. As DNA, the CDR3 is TGTGCCAGCAGCCCCCCGAGCGGCTCCTACGAGCAGTACTTC.

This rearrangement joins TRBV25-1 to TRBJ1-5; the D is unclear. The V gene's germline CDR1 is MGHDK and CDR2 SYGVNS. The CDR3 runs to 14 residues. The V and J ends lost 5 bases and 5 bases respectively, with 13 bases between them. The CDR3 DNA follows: TGTGCCAGCAGTCACGGCAGAGGCGATCAGCCCCAGCATTTT. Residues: CASSHGRGDQPQHF.

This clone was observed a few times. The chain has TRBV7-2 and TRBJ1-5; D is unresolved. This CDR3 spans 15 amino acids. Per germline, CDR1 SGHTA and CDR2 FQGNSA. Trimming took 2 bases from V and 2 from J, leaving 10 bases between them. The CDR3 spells CASSLFGQGNQPQHF. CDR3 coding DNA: TGTGCCAGCAGCTTATTTGGGCAGGGCAATCAGCCCCAGCATTTT.

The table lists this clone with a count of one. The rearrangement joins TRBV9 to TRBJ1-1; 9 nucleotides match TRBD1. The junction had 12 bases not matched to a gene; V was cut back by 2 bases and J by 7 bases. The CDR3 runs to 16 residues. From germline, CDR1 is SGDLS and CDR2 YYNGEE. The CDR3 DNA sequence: TGTGCCAGCAGCGTTTCGGGACAGGGTGATTACGGTGAAGCTTTCTTT. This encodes CASSVSGQGDYGEAFF.

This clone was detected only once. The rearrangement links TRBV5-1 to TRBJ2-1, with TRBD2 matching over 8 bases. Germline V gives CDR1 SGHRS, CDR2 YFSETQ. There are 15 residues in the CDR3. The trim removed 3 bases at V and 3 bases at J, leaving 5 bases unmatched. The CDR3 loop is CASSSTGTSYNEQFF. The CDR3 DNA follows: TGCGCCAGCAGCTCCACCGGGACTAGCTACAATGAGCAGTTCTTC.

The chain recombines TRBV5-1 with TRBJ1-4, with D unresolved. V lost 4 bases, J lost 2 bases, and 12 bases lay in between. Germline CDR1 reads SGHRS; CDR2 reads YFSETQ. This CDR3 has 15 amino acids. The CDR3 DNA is TGCGCCAGCAGCCTTGGGCCAGGTACTAATGAAAAACTGTTTTTT. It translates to CASSLGPGTNEKLFF.

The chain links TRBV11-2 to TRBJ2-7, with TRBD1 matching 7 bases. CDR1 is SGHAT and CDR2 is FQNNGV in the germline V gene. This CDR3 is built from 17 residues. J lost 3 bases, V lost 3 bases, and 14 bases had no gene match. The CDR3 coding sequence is TGTGCCAGCAGCTTGAATTCTGGGACAGTTGGGATCTACGAGCAGTACGTC. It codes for CASSLNSGTVGIYEQYV.

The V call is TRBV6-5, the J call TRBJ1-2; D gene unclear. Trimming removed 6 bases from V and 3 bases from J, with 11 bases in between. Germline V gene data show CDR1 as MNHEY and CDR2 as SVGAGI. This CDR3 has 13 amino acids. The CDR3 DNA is TGTGCCAGCAGCCCGCTAAGCGACTATGGCTACACCTTC. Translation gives CASSPLSDYGYTF.

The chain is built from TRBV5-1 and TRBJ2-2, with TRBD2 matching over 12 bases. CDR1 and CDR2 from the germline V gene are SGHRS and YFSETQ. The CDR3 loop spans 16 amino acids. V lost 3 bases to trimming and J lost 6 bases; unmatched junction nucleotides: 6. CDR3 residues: CASSWGTSGYSGELFF. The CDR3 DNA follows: TGCGCCAGCAGCTGGGGGACTAGCGGGTATTCCGGGGAGCTGTTTTTT.

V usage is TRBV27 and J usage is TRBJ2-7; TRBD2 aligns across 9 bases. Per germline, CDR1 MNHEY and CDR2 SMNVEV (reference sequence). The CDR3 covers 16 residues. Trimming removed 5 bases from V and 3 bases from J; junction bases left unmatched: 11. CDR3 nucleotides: TGTGCCAGCAGTCTCCTCGGGGCGGGAGGGCTCTACGAGCAGTACTTC. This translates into CASSLLGAGGLYEQYF.

CDR3 protein: CASKAGTGGARWYGYTF. In nucleotides, the CDR3 is TGTGCCAGCAAGGCGGGGACAGGGGGCGCTCGGTGGTATGGCTACACCTTC. This chain uses TRBV2 with TRBJ1-2; TRBD1 aligns across 12 bases. The germline CDR1 and CDR2 sequences are SNHLY and FYNNEI. The CDR3 runs 17 residues. J gave up 5 bases and V 7 bases, and 14 bases lay outside the gene matches.

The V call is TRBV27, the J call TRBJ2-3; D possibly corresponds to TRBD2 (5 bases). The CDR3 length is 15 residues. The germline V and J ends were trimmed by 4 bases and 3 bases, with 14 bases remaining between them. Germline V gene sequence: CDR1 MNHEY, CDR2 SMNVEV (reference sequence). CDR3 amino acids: CASSSLGSGTDTQYF. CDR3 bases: TGTGCCAGCAGTTCACTAGGGTCAGGAACAGATACGCAGTATTTT.

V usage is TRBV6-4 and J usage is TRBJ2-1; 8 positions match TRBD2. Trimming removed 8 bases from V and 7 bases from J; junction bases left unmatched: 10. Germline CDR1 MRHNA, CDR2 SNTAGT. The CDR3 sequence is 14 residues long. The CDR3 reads CASPTGGPENEQFF. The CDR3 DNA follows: TGTGCCAGCCCGACGGGAGGGCCGGAAAATGAGCAGTTCTTC.

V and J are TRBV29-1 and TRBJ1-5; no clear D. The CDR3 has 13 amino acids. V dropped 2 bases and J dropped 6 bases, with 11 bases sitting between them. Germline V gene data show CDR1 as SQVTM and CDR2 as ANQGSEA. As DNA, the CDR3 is TGCAGCGTTGAAACTCAGACGGGTCAGCCCCAGCATTTT. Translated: CSVETQTGQPQHF.

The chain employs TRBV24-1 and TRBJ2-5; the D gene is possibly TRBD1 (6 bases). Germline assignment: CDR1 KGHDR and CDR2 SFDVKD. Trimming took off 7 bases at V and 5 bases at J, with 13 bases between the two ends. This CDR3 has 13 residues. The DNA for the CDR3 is TGTGCCACCAGCCCACAGGGCCGGGAGACCCAGTACTTC. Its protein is CATSPQGRETQYF.

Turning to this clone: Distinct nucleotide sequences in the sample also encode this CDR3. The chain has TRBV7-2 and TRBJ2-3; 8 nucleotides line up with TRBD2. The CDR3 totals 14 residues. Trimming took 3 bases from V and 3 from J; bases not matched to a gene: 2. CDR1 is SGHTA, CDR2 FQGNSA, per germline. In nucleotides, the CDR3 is TGTGCCAGCAGCTTCGGACTAGCTACAGATACGCAGTATTTT. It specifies CASSFGLATDTQYF.

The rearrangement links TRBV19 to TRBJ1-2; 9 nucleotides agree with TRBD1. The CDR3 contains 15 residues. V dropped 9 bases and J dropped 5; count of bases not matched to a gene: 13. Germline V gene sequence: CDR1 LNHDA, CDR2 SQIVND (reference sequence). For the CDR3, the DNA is TGTGCCAGCAGCCCCGGACAGGGGTCTGGTTATGGCTACACCTTC. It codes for CASSPGQGSGYGYTF.

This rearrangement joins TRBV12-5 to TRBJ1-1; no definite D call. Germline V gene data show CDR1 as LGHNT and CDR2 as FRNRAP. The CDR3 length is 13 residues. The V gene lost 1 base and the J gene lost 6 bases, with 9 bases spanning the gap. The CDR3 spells CASGLGDLSEAFF. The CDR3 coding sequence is TGTGCTAGTGGTTTGGGAGATCTCTCTGAAGCTTTCTTT.

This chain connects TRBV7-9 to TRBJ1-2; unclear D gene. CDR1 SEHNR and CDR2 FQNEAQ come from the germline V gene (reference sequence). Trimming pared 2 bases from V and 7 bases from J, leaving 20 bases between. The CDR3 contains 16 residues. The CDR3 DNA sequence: TGTGCCAGCAGCTTAACGTCGGCATATGAGGGTGGTGGCTACACCTTC. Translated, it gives CASSLTSAYEGGGYTF.

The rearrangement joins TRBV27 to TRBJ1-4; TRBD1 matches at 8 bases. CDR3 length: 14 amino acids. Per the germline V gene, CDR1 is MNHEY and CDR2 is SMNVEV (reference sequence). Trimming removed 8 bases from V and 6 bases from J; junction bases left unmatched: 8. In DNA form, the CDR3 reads TGTGCCAGCGGACGGACAGGGATAGATGAAAAACTGTTTTTT. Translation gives CASGRTGIDEKLFF.

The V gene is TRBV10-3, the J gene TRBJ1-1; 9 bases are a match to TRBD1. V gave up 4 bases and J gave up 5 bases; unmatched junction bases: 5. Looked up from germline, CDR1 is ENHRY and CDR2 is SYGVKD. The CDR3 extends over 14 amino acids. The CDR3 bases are TGTGCCATCAGTGGGGGGACAGGGAGAACTGAAGCTTTCTTT. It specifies CAISGGTGRTEAFF.

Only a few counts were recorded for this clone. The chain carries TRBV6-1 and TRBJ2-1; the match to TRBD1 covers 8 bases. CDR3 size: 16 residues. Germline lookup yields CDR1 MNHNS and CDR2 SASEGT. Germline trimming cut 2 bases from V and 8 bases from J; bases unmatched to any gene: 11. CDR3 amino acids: CASSEQGARFIDEQFF. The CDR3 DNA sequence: TGTGCCAGCAGTGAACAGGGGGCGAGGTTTATCGATGAGCAGTTCTTC.

This CDR3 reads CASSMTGTNTGELFF. For the CDR3, the DNA is TGTGCCAGTAGTATGACAGGGACGAACACCGGGGAGCTGTTTTTT. This chain uses TRBV19 with TRBJ2-2, with 7 bases fitting TRBD1. J gave up 0 bases and V 3 bases, and 1 base lay outside the gene matches. The CDR3 has 15 residues. From germline, CDR1 is LNHDA and CDR2 SQIVND (reference sequence).

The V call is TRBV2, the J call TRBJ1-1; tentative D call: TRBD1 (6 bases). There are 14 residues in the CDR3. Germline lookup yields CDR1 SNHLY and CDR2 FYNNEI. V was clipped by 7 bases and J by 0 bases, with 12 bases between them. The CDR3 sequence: CASKGVQLNTEAFF. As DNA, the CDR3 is TGTGCCAGCAAGGGGGTACAACTGAACACTGAAGCTTTCTTT.

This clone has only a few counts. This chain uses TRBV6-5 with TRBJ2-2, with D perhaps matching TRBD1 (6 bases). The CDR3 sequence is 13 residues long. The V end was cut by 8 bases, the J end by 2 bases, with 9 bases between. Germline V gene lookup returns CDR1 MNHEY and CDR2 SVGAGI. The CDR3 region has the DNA TGTGCCAGCGGACAGACAAACACCGGGGAGCTGTTTTTT. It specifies CASGQTNTGELFF.